Below are 5 T cell receptor beta chains sequenced from a single sample in a study of blood T cell repertoires in COVID-19. The data were produced by immunoSEQ multiplex PCR, yet TCRdb's version contains in-frame clones alone and is incomplete. The profile shows under 350,000 clones, 80% to 90% of them singletons. The sample was peripheral blood. The source of these receptors is a man in his forties with acute or convalescent COVID-19.

The genes are TRBV30 and TRBJ2-7; 10 nucleotides line up with TRBD1. This CDR3 contains 13 residues. The trim removed 5 bases at V and 5 bases at J, leaving 6 bases unmatched. The germline gives CDR1 GTSNPN, CDR2 SVGIG (reference sequence). CDR3: CAWGTGEEDEQYF. The CDR3 bases are TGTGCCTGGGGGACAGGGGAAGAAGACGAGCAGTACTTC.

The chain is built from TRBV5-1 and TRBJ1-1, with D maybe TRBD1 (5 bases). The CDR3 contains 15 residues. Germline V gives CDR1 SGHRS, CDR2 YFSETQ. V lost 4 bases and J 5 bases, leaving 18 bases between the germline ends. This chain's CDR3 is CASSPFGGVGTEAFF. CDR3 DNA: TGCGCCAGCAGCCCTTTCGGGGGGGTGGGAACTGAAGCTTTCTTT.

This clone appeared a single time. The chain links TRBV7-9 to TRBJ1-2, with TRBD1 matching 7 bases. Germline V gene data show CDR1 as SEHNR and CDR2 as FQNEAQ (reference sequence). J lost 6 bases, V lost 5 bases, and 6 bases had no gene match. This CDR3 is built from 13 residues. The CDR3 DNA follows: TGTGCCAGCAGCCCGACGACAGGGAATGGCTACACCTTC. Protein: CASSPTTGNGYTF.

The V gene is TRBV3-1 (or the pseudogene TRBV3-2), the J gene TRBJ2-6, with D tentatively TRBD1 (5 bases). The V gene lost 6 bases and the J gene lost 0 bases, with 6 bases spanning the gap. Germline V gives CDR1 LGHDT, CDR2 YNNKEL (reference sequence). The CDR3 is made up of 14 amino acids. CDR3 DNA sequence: TGTGCCAGCAGAACAGGCTCTGGGGCCAACGTCCTGACTTTC. Its protein is CASRTGSGANVLTF.

V and J are TRBV6-1 and TRBJ2-1, with D perhaps matching TRBD1 (6 bases). V was cut by 3 bases and J by 12 bases, with 18 bases left in between. CDR3 size: 14 residues. CDR1 and CDR2 from the germline V gene are MNHNS and SASEGT. The CDR3 reads CASSEYDRRAGQFF. As DNA, the CDR3 is TGTGCCAGCAGTGAGTACGACAGGCGGGCGGGGCAGTTCTTC.